These T cell receptor beta chains were read from a single sample in a study of Graves' ophthalmopathy and Graves' hyperthyroidism. A single record per CDR3 protein comes from TCRdb applying MiXCR to the multiplex PCR reads. The sample has 620,000 or so distinct CDR3 sequences, roughly 20% seen once. Input material: peripheral blood. These receptors were collected from a woman aged 18-29 years with stable Graves' hyperthyroidism. Some clones in this sample may be carry-over from other donors' samples. Both conserved end residues are part of each CDR3. D genes are given only for firm matches. Clone size is not always given. Where it is, it says once, few, many or a class for expanded clones.

V	size	J	D	length	DNA	CDR3
TRBV20-1	many	TRBJ2-7	.	14	TGCAGTGCTACAAGAAGGGCAAACTCCTACGAGCAGTACTTC	CSATRRANSYEQYF
TRBV19	.	TRBJ1-2	.	15	TGTGCCAGTAGTCCCCTGGGGGGAGCTAACTATGGCTACACCTTC	CASSPLGGANYGYTF
TRBV11-1	few	TRBJ1-3	.	18	TGTGCCAGCGGCTACCGGGGGAATAAACTGTACTCTGGAAACACCATATATTTT	CASGYRGNKLYSGNTIYF
TRBV5-1	few	TRBJ2-2	TRBD1	16	TGCGCCAGCAGCTCCGGGACAGCTAAGAACACCGGGGAGCTGTTTTTT	CASSSGTAKNTGELFF
TRBV5-6	few	TRBJ2-3	TRBD2	15	TGTGCCAGCAGCTTCCGGCTAGCGGCCCGAGGTACGCAGTATTTT	CASSFRLAARGTQYF
TRBV12-3/TRBV12-4	.	TRBJ2-4	.	12	TGTGCCAGCAGTTCTCGGGCGTCCATTAAGTACTTC	CASSSRASIKYF
TRBV7-6	few	TRBJ2-7	.	16	TGTGCCAGCAGCTTAGAGGGCGGCCCCTATCTACGCGAGCAGTACTTC	CASSLEGGPYLREQYF
TRBV12-3/TRBV12-4	many	TRBJ1-5	TRBD1	16	TGTGCCAGCAGTACCGGACAGGCGGCGATCTATCAGCCCCAGCATTTT	CASSTGQAAIYQPQHF
TRBV10-3	many	TRBJ2-5	.	16	TGTGCCATCAGTGGGATTCGGGGGCCAAACCAAGAGACCCAGTACTTC	CAISGIRGPNQETQYF
TRBV29-1	.	TRBJ2-7	TRBD1	13	TGCAGCGTTGAGGGGACAGGGGTATACGAGCAGTACTTC	CSVEGTGVYEQYF
TRBV15	.	TRBJ1-1	.	13	TGTGCCACCATATCACCCACGAACACTGAAGCTTTCTTT	CATISPTNTEAFF
TRBV29-1	.	TRBJ1-6	TRBD1	17	TGCAGCGTTAGTTTGTTGACAGGGGGCGCAGGTAATTCACCCCTCCACTTT	CSVSLLTGGAGNSPLHF
TRBV6-5	.	TRBJ2-7	.	13	TGTGCCAGCAGTTACTCCGCCAACTACGAGCAGTACTTC	CASSYSANYEQYF
TRBV12-3/TRBV12-4	many	TRBJ1-2	.	13	TGTGCCAGCAGTTATAGAGGGGGGGAAGGCTACACCTTC	CASSYRGGEGYTF
TRBV19	.	TRBJ1-1	TRBD1	16	TGTGCCAGTAGGTGGGACAGGGTGGACGGGAACACTGAAGCTTTCTTT	CASRWDRVDGNTEAFF
TRBV12-3/TRBV12-4	.	TRBJ1-1	.	14	TGTGCCAGCAGTTTCGTGGAGTCCTTCACTGAAGCTTTCTTT	CASSFVESFTEAFF
TRBV15	many	TRBJ1-1	.	14	TGTGCCACCAGCAGAGATCGTCTGAACACTGAAGCTTTCTTT	CATSRDRLNTEAFF
TRBV3-1	.	TRBJ1-1	.	14	TGTGCCAGCAGCCACGGCAGGACGAACACTGAAGCTTTCTTT	CASSHGRTNTEAFF
TRBV20-1	many	TRBJ2-7	.	13	TGCAGTGTCCGGGAGAGTGGTCTGGTCGAGCAGTACTTC	CSVRESGLVEQYF
TRBV7-8	many	TRBJ2-2	.	14	TGTGCCAGCAGCTATCGATCGGGCGCCGGGGAGCTGTTTTTT	CASSYRSGAGELFF
TRBV12-3/TRBV12-4	many	TRBJ1-2	TRBD1	14	TGTGCCAGCAGTGAAACGGGACAGAACTATGGCTACACCTTC	CASSETGQNYGYTF
TRBV29-1	.	TRBJ2-2	.	11	TGCAGCGTCCCCCATACCGGGGAGCTGTTTTTT	CSVPHTGELFF
TRBV2	few	TRBJ1-2	TRBD1	12	TGTGCCAGCCTGACAGGGATGGGTGGCTACACCTTC	CASLTGMGGYTF
TRBV10-1	many	TRBJ2-2	TRBD2	16	TGCGCCAGCAGCCAGACTAGCGGGATAGGGACCGGGGAGCTGTTTTTT	CASSQTSGIGTGELFF
TRBV3-1	.	TRBJ1-1	TRBD1	17	TGTGCCAGCAGCCAAGTACCGGGACAGTCGATGAACACTGAAGCTTTCTTT	CASSQVPGQSMNTEAFF
TRBV4-1	.	TRBJ1-5	TRBD1	16	TGCGCCAGCAGCCAATATGCGGGACAGGTACATCAGCCCCAGCATTTT	CASSQYAGQVHQPQHF
TRBV6-2/TRBV6-3	many	TRBJ1-5	TRBD1	15	TGTGCCAGCAGACCGACAGGGAAGAGCAATCAGCCCCAGCATTTT	CASRPTGKSNQPQHF
TRBV29-1	many	TRBJ2-5	.	13	TGCAGCGTTGACGGCAGGTACCAGGAGACCCAGTACTTC	CSVDGRYQETQYF
TRBV3-1	many	TRBJ2-4	.	15	TGTGCCAGCAGCCAAGATCAGGGGGGAGGTGTCATTCAGTACTTC	CASSQDQGGGVIQYF
TRBV12-3/TRBV12-4	.	TRBJ2-2	TRBD2	16	TGTGCCAGCAGTTTAACTAGCGGGGGGTACACCGGGGAGCTGTTTTTT	CASSLTSGGYTGELFF
TRBV10-2	many	TRBJ1-6	TRBD1	14	TGCGCCAGCAGGGCAGGGGGCTATAATTCACCCCTCCACTTT	CASRAGGYNSPLHF
TRBV12-3/TRBV12-4	once	TRBJ2-7	.	15	TGTGCCAGCAGTTGGGGGAGGGGGTTTGGCTACGAGCAGTACTTC	CASSWGRGFGYEQYF
TRBV20-1	many	TRBJ2-4	TRBD2	16	TGCAGTGCTAGGGACCTCTTAGCGGGAGGGGAGTACATTCAGTACTTC	CSARDLLAGGEYIQYF
TRBV7-8	many	TRBJ2-4	.	15	TGTGCCAGCAGCTTGATCGGGTTAGCCAAAAACATTCAGTACTTC	CASSLIGLAKNIQYF
TRBV6-5	.	TRBJ2-4	.	17	TGTGCCAGCAGTATAACTCGGGACACCGGGACTAAAAACATTCAGTACTTC	CASSITRDTGTKNIQYF
TRBV19	many	TRBJ1-5	TRBD1	16	TGTGCCAGTAGTGGTCCCGGGACAGGGAACAATCAGCCCCAGCATTTT	CASSGPGTGNNQPQHF
TRBV27	few	TRBJ1-2	.	15	TGTGCCAGCAGCTCTCAGATCCGGGGACCCTATGGCTACACCTTC	CASSSQIRGPYGYTF
TRBV5-1	many	TRBJ2-7	TRBD1	14	TGCGCCAGCAGCGAGGGACAGCCTTCCTACGAGCAGTACTTC	CASSEGQPSYEQYF
TRBV5-1	.	TRBJ2-7	.	13	TGCGCCAGCAGCTTGGAACCCCTCTTCCAGCAGTACTTC	CASSLEPLFQQYF
TRBV4-1	few	TRBJ2-6	.	17	TGCGCCAGCAGCCGGGACATCCTTGTCTCTGGGGCCAACGTCCTGACTTTC	CASSRDILVSGANVLTF
TRBV11-2	few	TRBJ2-7	TRBD2	16	TGTGCCAGCAGCTTAGACTCTAGCGGGAGTGGGTCCGAGCAGTACTTC	CASSLDSSGSGSEQYF
TRBV6-1	many	TRBJ1-5	.	15	TGTGCCAGCAGTGAAAGGGACTTCAGGAATCAGCCCCAGCATTTT	CASSERDFRNQPQHF
TRBV28	many	TRBJ1-5	TRBD1	20	TGTGCCAGCAGTTTAGACACTCGCGAGCCGGGACAGGGATTCAATCAGCCCCAGCATTTT	CASSLDTREPGQGFNQPQHF
TRBV6-2/TRBV6-3	many	TRBJ2-5	.	13	TGTGCCATTTCGGACAGCGCCAGGCAGACCCAGTACTTC	CAISDSARQTQYF
TRBV10-3	many	TRBJ2-7	TRBD1	14	TGTGCCATCAGGTTGGACAGGAGCTCCTACGAGCAGTACTTC	CAIRLDRSSYEQYF
TRBV7-6	few	TRBJ2-5	TRBD2	16	TGTGCCAGCAGCTTAACGTGCGGGAGGACAGAAGAGACCCAGTACTTC	CASSLTCGRTEETQYF
TRBV10-3	many	TRBJ2-5	.	18	TGTGCCATCAGTGAGGAATCCAAGGGACTTTTCCCCCAAGAGACCCAGTACTTC	CAISEESKGLFPQETQYF
TRBV20-1	many	TRBJ2-5	.	14	TGCAGTGCTACCCGCAGGATGCTAGGGGAGACCCAGTACTTC	CSATRRMLGETQYF
TRBV6-1	many	TRBJ1-1	.	12	TGTGCCAGCGGGGCACCGGTCACTGAAGCTTTCTTT	CASGAPVTEAFF